These 20 T cell receptor beta chains originate from one sample sequenced in a study of CD8+ T cells in alopecia areata. In each case, RNA was isolated and then reverse transcribed into cDNA as the sequencing template. Repertoires were generated with immunoSEQ multiplex PCR, while TCRdb's copy carries only in-frame clones and drops some. The profile covers under 3,000 clones, none occurring a single time. Sequencing was performed on lesional skin. The receptors were sampled from a C3H/HeJ mouse with alopecia areata. Mice of this strain are of MHC haplotype H2-k.

As concerns this clone: Mouse names are used for the genes. Sequencing ends 4 residues short of the CDR3 end; the germline J gene provides the rest. The chain couples TRBV13-2 to TRBJ2-1; maybe TRBD1 (6 bases). V lost 7 bases and J lost 1, with 15 bases in between. Looked up from germline, CDR1 is NNHNN and CDR2 is SYGAGS (reference sequence). This CDR3 region has 15 residues. The CDR3 loop is CASSRPRGNYAEQFF. The CDR3 bases that were read are TGTGCCAGCTCTCGCCCGAGGGGGAACTATGCT.

This clone was detected many times. Here the gene names and germline are mouse. Read coverage stops 4 residues before the CDR3 terminus; the germline J gene supplies the remainder. The genes are TRBV19 and TRBJ2-1; 9 bases are a match to TRBD2. This CDR3 comprises 13 residues. CDR1 FNHDT and CDR2 SITEND come from the germline V gene (reference sequence). Trimming removed 7 bases from V and 2 bases from J; junction bases left unmatched: 1. The CDR3 spells CASGLGYYAEQFF. The CDR3 DNA, read in part, is TGTGCCAGCGGACTGGGGTACTATGCT.

This clone showed up many times. Here the gene names and germline are mouse. The read ends 4 residues before the CDR3 terminus; that terminus is restored from the germline J gene. The chain combines TRBV4 with TRBJ2-5; D uncertain. Germline V gene sequence: CDR1 LGHDT, CDR2 YNNKQL (reference sequence). This CDR3 spans 13 amino acids. CDR3 amino acids: CASSPTPTDTQYF. Incomplete CDR3 DNA: TGTGCCAGCAGCCCGACACCTACCGAC.

This clone was seen a few times. Genes and germline come from the mouse. The read ends 4 residues shy of where the CDR3 ends; the end is completed using the germline J gene. The chain links TRBV13-3 to TRBJ2-3, with 8 bases that match TRBD2. V trimming: 2 bases; J trimming: 3 bases; junction bases outside the gene matches: 2. CDR1 and CDR2 from the germline V gene are NNHDY and SYVADS. The length of the CDR3 is 14 residues. CDR3 loop: CASSEGGRAETLYF. Incomplete CDR3 DNA: TGTGCCAGCAGTGAGGGGGGGCGAGCAGAA.

This clone was recorded a few times. Germline and genes here are mouse. The CDR3 loop reads CASGVGTVQDTQYF. The DNA read from the CDR3 is TGTGCCAGCGGTGTCGGGACAGTCCAAGAC. The gene calls are TRBV13-2 and TRBJ2-5, with 7 bases fitting TRBD1. The read stops 4 residues short of the end of the CDR3; the missing end is completed from the germline J gene. Trimming at V came to 3 bases and at J to 2 bases, leaving 3 bases not matched to a gene. Germline V gene data show CDR1 as NNHNN and CDR2 as SYGAGS (reference sequence). This CDR3 contains 14 residues.

This clone was seen at least ten times. Germline and genes here are mouse. The read halts 4 residues ahead of the CDR3 end, with the missing end drawn from the germline J gene. Other DNA variants within this sample encode the same CDR3. The chain recombines TRBV5 with TRBJ2-1; 9 bases map to TRBD1. The J segment lost 4 bases and the V segment lost 3 bases, leaving 1 base of the junction unmatched. This CDR3 spans 14 amino acids. Germline CDR1 and CDR2: LGHNA and YNLKQL (reference sequence). The CDR3 loop is CASSHGTGYAEQFF. The sequenced part of the CDR3 DNA is TGTGCCAGCAGCCACGGGACAGGGTATGCT.

This clone came up many times. The genes are named according to mouse. The read is 4 residues too short to cover the CDR3 end, so that end is filled in from the germline J gene. This chain joins TRBV13-3 and TRBJ2-1, with TRBD1 matching over 7 bases. This CDR3 is 12 amino acids long. Looked up from germline, CDR1 is NNHDY and CDR2 is SYVADS. CDR3 sequence reads: CASSPQGAEQFF. CDR3 bases read: TGTGCCAGCAGTCCACAGGGGGCT.

The table lists this clone with many counts. Germline and genes here are mouse. The CDR3 end is not reached by the read, which stops 4 residues before it; the germline J gene fills it in. The rearrangement links TRBV31 to TRBJ1-4; possibly TRBD1 for D (5 bases). The CDR3 extends over 16 amino acids. CDR1 is GKSSPN and CDR2 is SITVG in the germline V gene. The V end was cut by 0 bases, the J end by 0 bases, with 11 bases between. This CDR3 is CAWSLLGEVSNERLFF. The DNA read from the CDR3 is TGTGCCTGGAGTCTACTGGGGGAGGTTTCCAACGAA.

This clone was observed many times. Gene labels here are mouse ones. CDR3 DNA, as far as it was read: TGTGCAAGCAGCTTAGGGGCCTACTGGGGGGGGAGCTCCTAT. Translated: CASSLGAYWGGSSY. The full-length CDR3 reads as CASSLGAYWGGSSYEQYF. The rearrangement uses TRBV16 and TRBJ2-7; 10 bases line up with TRBD2. The read falls 4 residues short of the CDR3 end, and the missing part is taken from the germline J gene. V was pared by 1 base and J by 0 bases, with 9 bases of the junction left unmatched. The CDR3 is 18 amino acids. CDR1 and CDR2 from the germline V gene are SGHSA and FRNQAP.

This clone was seen only a few times. Each gene name is a mouse one. The CDR3: CTCSADWGWGSYEQYF. The covered CDR3 bases are TGCACCTGCAGTGCAGATTGGGGCTGGGGCTCCTAT. V gene TRBV1 combines with J gene TRBJ2-7, with D possibly TRBD2 on 6 matching bases. The CDR3 is cut off 4 residues early in the read; its end comes from the germline J gene. V was trimmed by 0 bases and J by 0 bases, leaving 12 bases between them. CDR1 is NSQYPW, CDR2 LRSPGD, per germline (reference sequence). This CDR3 comprises 16 residues.

This clone was recorded at least ten times. All gene names here are mouse names. The CDR3 end lies 4 residues beyond the end of the read and is filled in from the germline J gene. The chain combines TRBV19 with TRBJ1-4; 10 bases fit TRBD1. Germline loops: CDR1 FNHDT, CDR2 SITEND (reference sequence). The CDR3 runs 15 residues. Trimming took 2 bases from V and 6 from J; bases not matched to a gene: 4. Partial CDR3 DNA: TGTGCCAGCAGTATCGGACAGGGGGTCCACGAA. Its protein product is CASSIGQGVHE. The whole CDR3 is CASSIGQGVHERLFF.

This clone was observed at least ten times. Each gene name is a mouse one. The read is 4 residues too short to cover the CDR3 end, so that end is filled in from the germline J gene. The V call is TRBV16, the J call TRBJ2-3, with 13 bases lining up with TRBD2. V was clipped by 4 bases and J by 0 bases; unmatched bases: 10. Germline V gene sequence: CDR1 SGHSA, CDR2 FRNQAP. The CDR3 has 19 amino acids. CDR3 in amino acids: CASSSQPRDWGGSAETLYF. The CDR3 bases that were read are TGTGCAAGCAGCTCACAGCCCCGGGACTGGGGGGGGAGTGCAGAA.

This clone was counted ten times or more. Each gene name is a mouse one. The read finishes 4 residues shy of the CDR3 end, and the germline J gene is used to complete it. The chain couples TRBV4 to TRBJ2-5; 7 nucleotides agree with TRBD2. V lost 4 bases to trimming and J lost 3 bases; unmatched junction nucleotides: 4. The CDR3 has 14 amino acids. Per germline, CDR1 LGHDT and CDR2 YNNKQL (reference sequence). This CDR3 reads CASSFSGGQDTQYF. CDR3 DNA (partial): TGTGCCAGCAGCTTTTCTGGGGGACAAGAC.

This clone was seen repeatedly, ten times or more. At residue 12, TCRdb's protein is not the same as the translated DNA, so the protein here was read from the DNA. Germline and genes: mouse. Sequencing ends 3 residues short of the CDR3 end; the germline J gene provides the rest. V is TRBV19 and J is TRBJ1-6; perhaps TRBD1 as D (6 bases). TRBJ1-6 has ORF status, its function being uncertain. V was shortened by 5 bases and J by 3 bases, with 12 bases between the two germline ends. The CDR3 is 15 residues long. Germline-derived CDR1 and CDR2 are FNHDT and SITEND (reference sequence). CDR3 loop: CASRQGPFYNSPLYF. The sequenced part of the CDR3 DNA is TGTGCCAGCAGACAGGGTCCCTTCTATAATTCGCCC.

At least ten counts were recorded for this clone. The protein listed by TCRdb differs at residue 15 from the translated DNA, so the DNA translation is shown. The gene names here belong to mouse. The missing CDR3 end, 3 residues past where the read stops, is filled in from the germline J gene. This rearrangement joins TRBV19 to TRBJ1-3; tentatively, D is TRBD1 (6 bases). The CDR3 totals 18 residues. Trimming removed 4 bases from V and 0 bases from J, with 20 bases in between. Per the germline V gene, CDR1 is FNHDT and CDR2 is SITEND (reference sequence). Here the CDR3 reads CASSHISSSGDSGNTLYF. The sequenced part of the CDR3 DNA is TGTGCCAGCAGTCATATATCCTCCTCAGGGGATTCTGGAAATACG.

This clone was detected a few times. Here the gene names and germline are mouse. The read terminates 4 residues before the CDR3 end, so the remaining end is supplied by the germline J gene. The chain employs TRBV13-2 and TRBJ2-7; the match to TRBD2 covers 8 bases. CDR1 NNHNN and CDR2 SYGAGS come from the germline V gene (reference sequence). V shed 2 bases and J 2 bases; nucleotides not matched to a gene: 3. The CDR3 covers 14 residues. The DNA read from the CDR3 is TGTGCCAGCGGTGACCGGGGGGGCGCCTAT. Protein: CASGDRGGAY. The CDR3 in full is CASGDRGGAYEQYF.

In its sample, this clone was seen many times. The database protein in TCRdb disagrees with the DNA translation at residue 11; the sequence shown here was translated from the DNA. Mouse gene names apply. The missing CDR3 end, 3 residues past where the read stops, is filled in from the germline J gene. The chain links TRBV13-2 to TRBJ1-3, with TRBD1 matching over 8 bases. Germline V lookup: CDR1 NNHNN, CDR2 SYGAGS (reference sequence). V was clipped by 6 bases and J by 2 bases; unmatched bases: 4. The CDR3 is 14 amino acids. The sequenced part of the CDR3 DNA is TGTGCCAGCGCTCCGACAGGGGCTGGAAATACG. Protein product: CASAPTGAGNT. The CDR3, in full, reads CASAPTGAGNTLYF.

Ten or more counts support this clone. Germline and genes: mouse. The read ends 4 residues before the CDR3 terminus; that terminus is restored from the germline J gene. The chain employs TRBV13-1 and TRBJ2-1, with 8 bases matching TRBD1. This CDR3 is built from 15 residues. CDR1 is NSHNY, CDR2 SYGAGN, per germline. V lost 0 bases, J lost 4 bases, and 3 bases stayed unmatched. Here the CDR3 reads CASSDGQGAYAEQFF. The sequenced CDR3 bases are TGTGCCAGCAGTGATGGGCAGGGGGCTTATGCT.

About this clone itself: Gene names and germline refer to mouse. The read gets to within 4 residues of the CDR3 end, and the germline J gene fills in the rest. The V and J genes are TRBV29 and TRBJ1-1, with TRBD1 matching 8 bases. The germline CDR1 and CDR2 sequences are MSHET and SYDVDS. V dropped 3 bases and J dropped 3; count of bases not matched to a gene: 3. CDR3 length equals 14 residues. Partial CDR3 DNA: TGTGCTAGCAGTTTGGGGGACAGGCACACA. Translating gives CASSLGDRHT. The CDR3 in full is CASSLGDRHTEVFF.

This clone was picked up many times. At residue 13, the translated DNA and the protein in TCRdb do not agree; the protein given here is derived from the DNA. The genes and germline here are from mouse. With the read ending 3 residues before the CDR3 end, the germline J gene is used to fill in that end. V gene TRBV13-2 combines with J gene TRBJ1-3, with D perhaps matching TRBD1 (6 bases). The CDR3 has 16 amino acids. The germline gives CDR1 NNHNN, CDR2 SYGAGS (reference sequence). Trimming left V 3 bases short and J 0 bases short, with 13 bases between. CDR3 bases read: TGTGCCAGCGGTGTCTGGACAGCAAATTCTGGAAATACG. It is translated as CASGVWTANSGNT. The whole CDR3 reads CASGVWTANSGNTLYF.